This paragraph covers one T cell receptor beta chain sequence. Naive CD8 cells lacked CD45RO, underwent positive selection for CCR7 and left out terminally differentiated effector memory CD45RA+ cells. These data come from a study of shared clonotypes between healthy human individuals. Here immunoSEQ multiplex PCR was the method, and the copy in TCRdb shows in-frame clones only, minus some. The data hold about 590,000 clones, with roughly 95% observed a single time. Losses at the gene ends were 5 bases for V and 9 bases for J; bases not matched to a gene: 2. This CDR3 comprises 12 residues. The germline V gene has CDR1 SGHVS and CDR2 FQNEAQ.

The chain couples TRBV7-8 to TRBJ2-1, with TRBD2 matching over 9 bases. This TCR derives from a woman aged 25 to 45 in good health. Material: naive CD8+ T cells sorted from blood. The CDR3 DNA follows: TGTGCCAGCAGCCCGACTAGCGGTGAGCAGTTCTTC. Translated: CASSPTSGEQFF. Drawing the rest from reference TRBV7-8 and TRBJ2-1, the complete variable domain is GAGVSQSPRYKVAKRGQDVALRCDPISGHVSLFWYQQALGQGPEFLTYFQNEAQLDKSGLPSDRFFAERPEGSVSTLKIQRTQQEDSAVYLCASSPTSGEQFFGPGTRLTVL.